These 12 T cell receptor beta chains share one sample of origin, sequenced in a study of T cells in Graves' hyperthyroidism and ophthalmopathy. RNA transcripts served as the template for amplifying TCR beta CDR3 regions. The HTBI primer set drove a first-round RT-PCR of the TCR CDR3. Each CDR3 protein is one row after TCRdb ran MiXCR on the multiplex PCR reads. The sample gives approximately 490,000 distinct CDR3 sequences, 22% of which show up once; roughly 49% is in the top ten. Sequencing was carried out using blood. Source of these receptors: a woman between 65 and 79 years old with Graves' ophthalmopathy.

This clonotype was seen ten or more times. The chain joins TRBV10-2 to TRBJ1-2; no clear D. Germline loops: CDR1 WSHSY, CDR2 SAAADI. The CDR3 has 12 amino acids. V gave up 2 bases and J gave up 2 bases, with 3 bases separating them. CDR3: CASSEDNYGYTF. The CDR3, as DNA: TGCGCCAGCAGTGAGGACAACTATGGCTACACCTTC.

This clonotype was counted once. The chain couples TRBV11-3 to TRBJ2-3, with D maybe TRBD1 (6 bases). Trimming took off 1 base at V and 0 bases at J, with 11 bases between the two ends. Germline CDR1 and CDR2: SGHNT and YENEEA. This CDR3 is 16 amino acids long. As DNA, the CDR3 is TGTGCCAGCAGCTTAGTCGCAGGGGCGAGCACAGATACGCAGTATTTT. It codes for CASSLVAGASTDTQYF.

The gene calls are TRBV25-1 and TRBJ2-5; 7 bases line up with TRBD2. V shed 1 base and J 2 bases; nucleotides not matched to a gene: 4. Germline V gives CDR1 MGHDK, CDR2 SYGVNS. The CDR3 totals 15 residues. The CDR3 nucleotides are TGTGCCAGCAGTGAATGGGGGGGACGGCAAGAGACCCAGTACTTC. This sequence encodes CASSEWGGRQETQYF. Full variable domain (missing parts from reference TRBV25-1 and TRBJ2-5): EADIYQTPRYLVIGTGKKITLECSQTMGHDKMYWYQQDPGMELHLIHYSYGVNSTEKGDLSSESTVSRIRTEHFPLTLESARPSHTSQYLCASSEWGGRQETQYFGPGTRLLVL.

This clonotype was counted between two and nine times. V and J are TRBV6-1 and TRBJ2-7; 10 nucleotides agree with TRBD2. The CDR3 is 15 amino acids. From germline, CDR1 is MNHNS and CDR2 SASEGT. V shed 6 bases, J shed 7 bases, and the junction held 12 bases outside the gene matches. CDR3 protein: CASRAPGLARNEQYF. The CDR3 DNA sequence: TGTGCCAGCAGAGCCCCGGGACTAGCGAGGAATGAGCAGTACTTC.

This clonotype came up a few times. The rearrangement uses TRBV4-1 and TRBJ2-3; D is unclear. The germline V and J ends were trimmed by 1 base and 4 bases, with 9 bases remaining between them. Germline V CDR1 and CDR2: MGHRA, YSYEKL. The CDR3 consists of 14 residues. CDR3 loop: CASSQATDPDTQYF. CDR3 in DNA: TGCGCCAGCAGCCAAGCGACGGACCCAGATACGCAGTATTTT.

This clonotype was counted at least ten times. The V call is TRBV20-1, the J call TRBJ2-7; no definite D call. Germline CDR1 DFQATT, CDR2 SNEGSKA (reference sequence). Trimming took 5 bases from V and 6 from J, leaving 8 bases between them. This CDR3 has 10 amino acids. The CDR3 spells CSAGLGEQYF. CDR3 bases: TGCAGTGCTGGGCTGGGCGAGCAGTACTTC.

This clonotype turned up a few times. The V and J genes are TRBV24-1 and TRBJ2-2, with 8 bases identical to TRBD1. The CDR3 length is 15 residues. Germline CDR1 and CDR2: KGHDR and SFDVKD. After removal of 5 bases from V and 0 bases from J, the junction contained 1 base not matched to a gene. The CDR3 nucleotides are TGTGCCACCAGTGGGGGACAGGCGAACACCGGGGAGCTGTTTTTT. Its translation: CATSGGQANTGELFF.

In nucleotides, the CDR3 is TGTGCCAGCAGCCCGACTCGACAGGCTGGGGGGACCCAGTACTTC. Translating gives CASSPTRQAGGTQYF. This rearrangement joins TRBV12-3 or TRBV12-4 to TRBJ2-5; maybe TRBD1 (6 bases). V lost 6 bases and J lost 7, with 21 bases in between. There are 15 residues in the CDR3.

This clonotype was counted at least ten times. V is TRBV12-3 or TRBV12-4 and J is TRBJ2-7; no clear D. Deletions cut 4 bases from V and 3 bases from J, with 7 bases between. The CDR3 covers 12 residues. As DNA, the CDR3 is TGTGCCAGCAGTTACACGGACTACGAGCAGTACTTC. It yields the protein CASSYTDYEQYF.

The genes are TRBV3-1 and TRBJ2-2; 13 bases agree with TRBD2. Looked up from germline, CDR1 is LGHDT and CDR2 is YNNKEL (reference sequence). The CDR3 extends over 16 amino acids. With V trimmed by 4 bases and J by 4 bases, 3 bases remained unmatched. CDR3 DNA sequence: TGTGCCAGCAGCCCACTAGCGGGAGGGGGCACCGGGGAGCTGTTTTTT. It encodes CASSPLAGGGTGELFF.

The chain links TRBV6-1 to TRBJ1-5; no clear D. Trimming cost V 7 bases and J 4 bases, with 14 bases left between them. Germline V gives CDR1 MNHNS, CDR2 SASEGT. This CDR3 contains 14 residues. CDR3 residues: CASKEIDWNQPQHF. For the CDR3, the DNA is TGTGCCAGCAAAGAGATAGATTGGAATCAGCCCCAGCATTTT.

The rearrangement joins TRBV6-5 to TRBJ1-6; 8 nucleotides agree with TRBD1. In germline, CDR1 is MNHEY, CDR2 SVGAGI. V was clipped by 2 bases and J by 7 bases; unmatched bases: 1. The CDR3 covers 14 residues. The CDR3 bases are TGTGCCAGCAGTTACCAGGGGGCCAATTCACCCCTCCACTTT. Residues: CASSYQGANSPLHF.